This TCR beta chain was identified during a study of cytomegalovirus exposure and HLA in healthy donors. V shed 3 bases and J shed 5 bases, with 10 bases lying between them. This CDR3 region has 13 residues. The V gene's germline CDR1 is SEHNR and CDR2 FQNEAQ (reference sequence). Primers included in the PCR were 60 Vbeta and 13 Jbeta primers. Here immunoSEQ multiplex PCR was the method, and the copy in TCRdb shows in-frame clones only, minus some. The sample has under 200,000 clones; roughly 85% are singletons. The TCR sequence derives from a woman in her 40s in good health and CMV-seronegative. Sequenced: PBMCs. The chain links TRBV7-9 to TRBJ1-1, with D unclear. CDR3 coding DNA: TGTGCCAGCAGCTTTGAGCCGGGGACTGAAGCTTTCTTT. Amino acids: CASSFEPGTEAFF.